The rows below give T cell receptor beta chains drawn from one sample of a study of shared clonotypes between healthy human individuals. Generated by immunoSEQ multiplex PCR, the TCRdb table keeps only in-frame clones and is missing some. Here the sample spans 2 million to 2.5 million clones, 95% being singletons. Material for sequencing was naive CD4+ T cells sorted from blood. These receptors originate from a man aged 18-30 years in good health. The CDR3 runs from the conserved cysteine through the conserved F or W. A D gene is named only where the DNA matches it firmly. Clone sizes are given selectively: once, few, many, or a class where the clone is expanded.

>TRBJ2-3|-|TRBV30|-
CAWSSTSDTQYF
TGTGCCTGGAGCTCCACGTCGGATACGCAGTATTTT
>TRBJ1-5|TRBD1|TRBV19|-
CASNLIGDREYSNQPQHF
TGTGCCAGTAACCTGATAGGTGACAGGGAGTATAGCAATCAGCCCCAGCATTTT
>TRBJ2-2|-|TRBV7-2|-
CASSLRKAVGELFF
TGTGCCAGCAGCTTACGGAAAGCGGTCGGGGAGCTGTTTTTT
>TRBJ1-1|TRBD1|TRBV29-1|-
CSVCEPGGFTEAFF
TGCAGCGTTTGTGAGCCAGGGGGATTTACTGAAGCTTTCTTT
>TRBJ2-3|-|TRBV6-5|-
CASSPTRGTDTQYF
TGTGCCAGCAGCCCCACCAGGGGCACAGATACGCAGTATTTT
>TRBJ2-7|TRBD2|TRBV12-5|-
CASGLVMGGENYEQYF
TGTGCTAGTGGTTTGGTAATGGGAGGGGAAAACTACGAGCAGTACTTC
>TRBJ1-1|-|TRBV5-5|-
CASSLTPGGAKNTEAFF
TGTGCCAGCAGCTTAACCCCCGGGGGAGCCAAGAACACTGAAGCTTTCTTT
>TRBJ1-4|-|TRBV4-1|-
CASSHPTMGGEKLFF
TGCGCCAGCAGCCACCCAACAATGGGTGGGGAAAAACTGTTTTTT
>TRBJ1-6|TRBD1|TRBV10-1|-
CASSSGQGFNSPLHF
TGCGCCAGCAGCTCGGGACAGGGTTTTAATTCACCCCTCCACTTT
>TRBJ1-3|TRBD1|TRBV27|-
CASSPRQGSGNTIYF
TGTGCCAGCAGTCCCCGACAGGGATCGGGAAACACCATATATTTT
>TRBJ2-7|-|TRBV7-2|-
CASSQSSWQYF
TGTGCCAGCAGCCAATCTAGCTGGCAGTACTTC
>TRBJ1-1|-|TRBV2|few
CASLTGTAFF
TGTGCCAGTCTTACGGGGACAGCTTTCTTT
>TRBJ1-5|-|TRBV5-8|-
CASSLWDQPQHF
TGTGCCAGCAGCTTGTGGGATCAGCCCCAGCATTTT
>TRBJ2-5|-|TRBV5-1|-
CASSLGQLGETQYF
TGCGCCAGCAGCTTGGGACAGCTAGGGGAGACCCAGTACTTC
>TRBJ2-7|-|TRBV6-6|-
CASSSSGPCYEQYF
TGTGCCAGCAGCTCCAGCGGGCCGTGCTACGAGCAGTACTTC